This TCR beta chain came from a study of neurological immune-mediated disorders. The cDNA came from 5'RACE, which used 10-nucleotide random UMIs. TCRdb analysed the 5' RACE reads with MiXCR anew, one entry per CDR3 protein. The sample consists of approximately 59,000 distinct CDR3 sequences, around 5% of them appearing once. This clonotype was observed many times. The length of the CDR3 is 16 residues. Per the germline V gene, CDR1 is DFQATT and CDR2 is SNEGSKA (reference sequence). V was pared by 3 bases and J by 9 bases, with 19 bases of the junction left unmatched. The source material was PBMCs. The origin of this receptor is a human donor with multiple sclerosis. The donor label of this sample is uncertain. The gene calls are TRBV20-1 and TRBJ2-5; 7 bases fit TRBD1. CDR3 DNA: TGCAGTGCTAGGGATAATCGGGACAGTGGGAAAAAGGCCCAGTACTTC. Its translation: CSARDNRDSGKKAQYF.